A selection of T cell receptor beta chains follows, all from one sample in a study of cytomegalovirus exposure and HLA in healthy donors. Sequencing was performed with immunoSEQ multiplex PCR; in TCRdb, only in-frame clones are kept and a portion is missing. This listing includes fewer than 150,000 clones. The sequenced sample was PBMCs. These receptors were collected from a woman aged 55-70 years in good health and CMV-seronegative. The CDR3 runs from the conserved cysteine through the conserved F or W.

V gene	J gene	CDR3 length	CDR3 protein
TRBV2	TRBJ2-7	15	CASTSSGTSSREQYF
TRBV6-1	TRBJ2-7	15	CASSDRTEVSYEQYF
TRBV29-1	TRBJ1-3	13	CSVEGVFGNTIYF
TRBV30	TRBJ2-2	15	CAWSGRGVGTGELFF
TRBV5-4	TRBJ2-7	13	CASSSGTGAEQYF
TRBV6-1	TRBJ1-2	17	CASSEGRTGGSWYGYTF
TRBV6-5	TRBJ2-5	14	CASTHFRGIETQYF
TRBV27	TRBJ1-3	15	CASSTQPGVAGTIYF
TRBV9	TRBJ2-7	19	CASSVLPTSGGAHSYEQYF
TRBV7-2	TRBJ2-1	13	CASSLNQYNEQFF
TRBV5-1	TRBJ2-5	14	CASSPGVGQETQYF
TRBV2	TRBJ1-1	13	CASSQGENTEAFF
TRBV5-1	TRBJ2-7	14	CASSLAGQGDEQYF
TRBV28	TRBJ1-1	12	CASTYGRSEAFF
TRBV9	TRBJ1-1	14	CASSVGGGSTEAFF
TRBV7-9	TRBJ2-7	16	CASSKVPGQGTYEQYF
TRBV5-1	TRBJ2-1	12	CASSLANNEQFF
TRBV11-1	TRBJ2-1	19	CASSFSGQGLTEAYNEQFF
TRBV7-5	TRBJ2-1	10	CARSNGRGFF
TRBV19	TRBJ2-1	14	CATISGAGWNEQFF
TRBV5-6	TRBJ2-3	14	CASMAGQSTDTQYF
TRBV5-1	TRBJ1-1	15	CASSLGRTGNTEAFF
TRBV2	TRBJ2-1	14	CASGIISGGFKQFF
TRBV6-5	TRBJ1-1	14	CASSTSVRGPEAFF
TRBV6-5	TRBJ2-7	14	CATGVSGSSYEQYF
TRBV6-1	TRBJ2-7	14	CASSYQGAPYEQYF